This T cell receptor beta chain derives from a study of T cells in Graves' hyperthyroidism and ophthalmopathy. Findings and caveats of the study: A model of 13 V-J features distinguished ophthalmopathy from stable hyperthyroidism. Before onset, ophthalmopathy was predicted by the model a median roughly 6.4 months earlier. The blood repertoire included most of the expanded thyroid clonotypes above 0.001.

The CDR3 is 16 residues long. V was clipped by 1 base and J by 1 base; unmatched bases: 6. Germline V gene lookup returns CDR1 SNHLY and CDR2 FYNNEI. RNA transcripts served as the template for amplifying TCR beta CDR3 regions. HTBI primers drove first-round RT-PCR of the TCR CDR3. One entry per CDR3 protein results from TCRdb running MiXCR on the multiplex PCR reads. This sample carries over 650,000 distinct CDR3 sequences, just under 45% of them seen once, and the ten largest clones take about 7.7%. As regards this clonotype: The antigen remains undetermined.

Thyroid ultrasound, orbital computed tomography, clinical symptoms, and serum thyroxine and TRAb underpinned diagnoses. Sequenced material: peripheral blood or thyroid tissue (not recorded which). The chain is built from TRBV2 and TRBJ2-5, with 7 nucleotides matching TRBD1. The clonotype comes from an adult man with Graves' disease, either hyperthyroidism or ophthalmopathy (not recorded which). CDR3 residues: CASSEGGGAGQETQYF. In nucleotides, the CDR3 is TGTGCCAGCAGTGAAGGAGGGGGCGCAGGCCAAGAGACCCAGTACTTC.